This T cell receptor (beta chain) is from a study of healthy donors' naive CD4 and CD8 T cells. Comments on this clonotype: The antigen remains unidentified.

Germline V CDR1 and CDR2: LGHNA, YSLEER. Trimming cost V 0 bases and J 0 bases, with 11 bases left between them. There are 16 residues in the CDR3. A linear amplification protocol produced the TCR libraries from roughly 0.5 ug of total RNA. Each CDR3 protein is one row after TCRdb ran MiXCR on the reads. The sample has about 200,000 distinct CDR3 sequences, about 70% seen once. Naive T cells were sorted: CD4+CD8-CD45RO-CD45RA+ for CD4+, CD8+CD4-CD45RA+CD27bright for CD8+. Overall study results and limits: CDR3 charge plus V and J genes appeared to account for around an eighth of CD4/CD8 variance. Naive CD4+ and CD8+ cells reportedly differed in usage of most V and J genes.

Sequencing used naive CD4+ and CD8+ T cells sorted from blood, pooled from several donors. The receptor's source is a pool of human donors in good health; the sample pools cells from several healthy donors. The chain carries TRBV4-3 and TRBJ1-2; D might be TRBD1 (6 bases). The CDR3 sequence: CASSQEGAPTNYGYTF. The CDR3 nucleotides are TGCGCCAGCAGCCAAGAGGGGGCACCTACTAACTATGGCTACACCTTC.